What follows are 26 T cell receptor beta chains derived from one specimen sequenced in a study of regulatory dendritic cells for organ transplantation. The protocol was immunoSEQ multiplex PCR, while the TCRdb copy is restricted to in-frame clones and leaves out a portion. This sample yields 29,000 or so clones, of which almost 80% are seen a single time; about 2.4% belongs to the top ten. The sequencing input was memory CD4+ T cells from blood. This sample's subset: CD45RO+ memory T cells. The receptors originated from a human donor in good health.

The chain links TRBV30 to TRBJ2-5; TRBD1 might be the D (6 bases). V gave up 2 bases and J gave up 5 bases, with 12 bases separating them. Germline V gene lookup returns CDR1 GTSNPN and CDR2 SVGIG (reference sequence). The length of the CDR3 is 13 residues. Written as DNA, the CDR3 is TGTGCCTGGAGTTCGACAACAGGGGAGACCCAGTACTTC. Its translation is CAWSSTTGETQYF.

The J gene is TRBJ2-3, the V gene TRBV7-9; 12 bases are a match to TRBD2. This CDR3 spans 15 amino acids. J lost 4 bases, V lost 6 bases, and 5 bases had no gene match. Per the germline V gene, CDR1 is SEHNR and CDR2 is FQNEAQ (reference sequence). CDR3 amino acids: CASSPSGRVSDTQYF. In DNA form, the CDR3 reads TGTGCCAGCAGTCCTAGCGGGAGGGTTTCAGATACGCAGTATTTT.

V is TRBV27 and J is TRBJ2-5; D might be TRBD2 (5 bases). V lost 6 bases and J lost 5, with 10 bases in between. Germline CDR1 MNHEY, CDR2 SMNVEV (reference sequence). The CDR3 covers 12 residues. The CDR3 sequence: CASSSAGETQYF. The CDR3 DNA follows: TGTGCCAGCAGCTCCGCGGGTGAGACCCAGTACTTC.

The V gene is TRBV7-2, the J gene TRBJ2-7; no definite D call. Germline values: CDR1 SGHTA, CDR2 FQGNSA. This CDR3 has 12 amino acids. Trimming left V 2 bases short and J 7 bases short, with 9 bases between. The CDR3 nucleotides read TGTGCCAGCAGCTTACGAGGTATGGAGCAGTACTTC. Protein: CASSLRGMEQYF.

This clone was picked up a small number of times. The V gene is TRBV4-3, the J gene TRBJ2-6; D remains unclear. The CDR3 loop spans 17 amino acids. From germline, CDR1 is LGHNA and CDR2 YSLEER. Between the trimmed V and J ends, which lost 1 base and 0 bases, there was a span of 10 bases. This CDR3 is CASSQAESSSGANVLTF. The CDR3 coding sequence is TGCGCCAGCAGCCAAGCAGAGAGCAGCTCTGGGGCCAACGTCCTGACTTTC.

The V and J genes are TRBV4-3 and TRBJ2-5; possible D gene TRBD1, 5 bases. CDR1 and CDR2 (germline): LGHNA, YSLEER. This CDR3 has 15 amino acids. V lost 1 base, J lost 4 bases, and 13 bases lay in between. This CDR3 is CASSQGVAGRETQYF. CDR3 bases: TGCGCCAGCAGCCAAGGCGTTGCAGGGCGAGAGACCCAGTACTTC.

The CDR3 DNA follows: TGTGCCAGCAGCCTCGGACAGATTTTCCAAGAGACCCAGTACTTC. The encoded protein is CASSLGQIFQETQYF. The chain has TRBV7-8 and TRBJ2-5; possible D gene TRBD1, 6 bases. The CDR3 covers 15 residues. CDR1 and CDR2 (germline): SGHVS, FQNEAQ. V lost 5 bases, J lost 1 base, and 14 bases lay in between.

The CDR3: CASSARGVENYEKLFF. CDR3 nucleotide sequence: TGTGCCAGCAGCGCCCGTGGGGTAGAAAACTATGAAAAACTGTTTTTT. V is TRBV9 and J is TRBJ1-4; D remains ambiguous. Germline V gene sequence: CDR1 SGDLS, CDR2 YYNGEE. Between the trimmed V and J ends, which lost 3 bases and 6 bases, there was a span of 18 bases. This CDR3 spans 16 amino acids.

The rearrangement links TRBV25-1 to TRBJ2-5; tentatively, D is TRBD2 (5 bases). The CDR3 runs to 15 residues. Germline CDR1 MGHDK, CDR2 SYGVNS. V was shortened by 4 bases and J by 3 bases, with 15 bases between the two germline ends. CDR3 nucleotide sequence: TGTGCCAGCAGTGCCCTTGCTTTTAGCGAAGAGACCCAGTACTTC. As protein: CASSALAFSEETQYF.

The chain joins TRBV4-2 to TRBJ2-7, with 10 bases identical to TRBD2. CDR1 and CDR2 from the germline V gene are LGHNA and YNFKEQ. Losses at the gene ends were 10 bases for V and 2 bases for J; bases not matched to a gene: 11. The CDR3 totals 15 residues. The CDR3 DNA reads as TGTGCCACTGCTTCGCCCGGGACTAGCGCCTACGAGCAGTACTTC. Translating it yields CATASPGTSAYEQYF.

Remarks on this clone: One end of the junction varies from germline; a read error may be responsible. The chain carries TRBV4-1 and TRBJ1-5; D is ambiguous. The CDR3 length is 16 residues. The germline V gene encodes CDR1 MGHRA and CDR2 YSYEKL. The CDR3 region is CASNQDSALSNQPQHF. In nucleotides, the CDR3 is TGCGCCAGCAACCAAGACTCCGCACTCAGCAATCAGCCCCAGCATTTT.

V gene TRBV5-4 combines with J gene TRBJ1-3; D uncertain. The V end was cut by 0 bases, the J end by 4 bases, with 11 bases between. Per germline, CDR1 SGHNT and CDR2 YYREEE (reference sequence). This CDR3 has 15 residues. CDR3 nucleotide sequence: TGTGCCAGCAGCTTGGGACACCCCGCCGGAAACACCATATATTTT. It translates to CASSLGHPAGNTIYF. Full variable domain (rest looked up from reference TRBV5-4 and TRBJ1-3): ETGVTQSPTHLIKTRGQQVTLRCSSQSGHNTVSWYQQALGQGPQFIFQYYREEENGRGNFPPRFSGLQFPNYSSELNVNALELDDSALYLCASSLGHPAGNTIYFGEGSWLTVV.

The CDR3 bases are TGTGCCAGCAGCTCCGGGGGTGAAGCCTCTGGAAACACCATATATTTT. Protein sequence: CASSSGGEASGNTIYF. The chain employs TRBV5-4 and TRBJ1-3; TRBD1 is a possible D gene (5 bases). Germline lookup yields CDR1 SGHNT and CDR2 YYREEE (reference sequence). The CDR3 runs to 16 residues. Trimming removed 3 bases at V and 0 bases at J, with 13 bases between. Full variable domain (remainder filled in from reference TRBV5-4 and TRBJ1-3): ETGVTQSPTHLIKTRGQQVTLRCSSQSGHNTVSWYQQALGQGPQFIFQYYREEENGRGNFPPRFSGLQFPNYSSELNVNALELDDSALYLCASSSGGEASGNTIYFGEGSWLTVV.

The J gene is TRBJ2-2, the V gene TRBV7-3, with a tentative D call TRBD1 (6 bases). With 5 bases removed from V and 4 bases from J, the gap between germline ends came to 14 bases. The CDR3 has 15 residues. Per the germline V gene, CDR1 is SGHTA and CDR2 is FQGTGA. The CDR3 here is CASSIQGPGTGELFF. The CDR3 DNA reads as TGTGCCAGCAGCATACAGGGTCCTGGCACCGGGGAGCTGTTTTTT.

The CDR3 is CASNGGGRSNEQFF. The CDR3 nucleotides read TGTGCCAGCAATGGCGGGGGGAGGAGCAATGAGCAGTTCTTC. The V call is TRBV7-3, the J call TRBJ2-1; 8 nucleotides match TRBD2. This CDR3 is 14 amino acids long. Germline CDR1 reads SGHTA; CDR2 reads FQGTGA. After removal of 7 bases from V and 6 bases from J, the junction contained 8 bases not matched to a gene.

The chain couples TRBV5-5 to TRBJ1-1; unclear D gene. The V end lost 2 bases, the J end lost 5 bases, and 13 bases lay between the germline ends. Germline V CDR1 and CDR2: SGHKS, YYEKEE (reference sequence). This CDR3 spans 14 amino acids. CDR3 amino acids: CASSFSQTGTEAFF. CDR3 nucleotide sequence: TGTGCCAGCAGCTTCTCCCAAACTGGGACTGAAGCTTTCTTT.

This clone came up a few times. Other DNA sequences of this sample code for an identical CDR3. The rearrangement links TRBV6-5 to TRBJ1-1, with no clear D. V was clipped by 5 bases and J by 3 bases, with 16 bases between them. Germline lookup yields CDR1 MNHEY and CDR2 SVGAGI. The CDR3 is 15 residues long. In DNA form, the CDR3 reads TGTGCCAGCAGTCGTTCGACGCGGAGTGACACTGAAGCTTTCTTT. Translation: CASSRSTRSDTEAFF.

The chain joins TRBV7-2 to TRBJ2-1; 7 bases are a match to TRBD1. CDR3 length: 15 residues. Germline lookup yields CDR1 SGHTA and CDR2 FQGNSA. The trim removed 2 bases at V and 4 bases at J, leaving 5 bases unmatched. DNA of the CDR3: TGTGCCAGCAGCTTAATCGGGACAGCTTACAATGAGCAGTTCTTC. Amino acid sequence: CASSLIGTAYNEQFF.

The V and J genes are TRBV5-4 and TRBJ2-3; 13 bases fit TRBD2. The CDR3 length is 18 residues. The trim removed 4 bases at V and 5 bases at J, leaving 13 bases unmatched. Germline V gives CDR1 SGHNT, CDR2 YYREEE (reference sequence). CDR3 nucleotide sequence: TGTGCCAGCAGCCCACTAGCGGGGGGGGCCGGCGGTGTAGATACGCAGTATTTT. It is translated as CASSPLAGGAGGVDTQYF.

The chain uses TRBV6-6 and TRBJ1-2; tentative D call: TRBD1 (5 bases). The germline V and J ends were trimmed by 6 bases and 6 bases, with 14 bases remaining between them. The germline gives CDR1 MNHNY, CDR2 SVGAGI (reference sequence). This CDR3 has 13 amino acids. The CDR3: CASRATTENGYTF. The DNA of the CDR3 is TGTGCCAGCAGGGCTACGACAGAAAATGGCTACACCTTC.

The V and J genes are TRBV25-1 and TRBJ2-5; no reliable D call. Germline lookup yields CDR1 MGHDK and CDR2 SYGVNS. Trimming pared 2 bases from V and 5 bases from J, leaving 21 bases between. The CDR3 consists of 17 residues. CDR3 nucleotides: TGTGCCAGCAGTGAACGAAGACGGCTAGGGCGTTCGGAGACCCAGTACTTC. The encoded protein is CASSERRRLGRSETQYF. The entire variable domain, with the rest obtained from reference TRBV25-1 and TRBJ2-5, is as follows: EADIYQTPRYLVIGTGKKITLECSQTMGHDKMYWYQQDPGMELHLIHYSYGVNSTEKGDLSSESTVSRIRTEHFPLTLESARPSHTSQYLCASSERRRLGRSETQYFGPGTRLLVL.

The chain carries TRBV30 and TRBJ2-7; perhaps D is TRBD1 or TRBD2 (6 bases each). This CDR3 has 14 residues. Germline values: CDR1 GTSNPN, CDR2 SVGIG (reference sequence). Trimming left V 3 bases short and J 2 bases short, with 14 bases between. Here the CDR3 reads CAWRRGSGPYEQYF. CDR3 nucleotide sequence: TGTGCCTGGAGGAGGGGGAGCGGGCCCTACGAGCAGTACTTC.

This clone has a single count. The V gene is TRBV7-2, the J gene TRBJ2-5, with 12 positions matching TRBD2. This CDR3 spans 15 amino acids. The germline V gene encodes CDR1 SGHTA and CDR2 FQGNSA. The junction had 9 bases not matched to a gene; V was cut back by 8 bases and J by 5 bases. CDR3 in amino acids: CASGQASGGGETQYF. DNA of the CDR3: TGTGCCAGCGGCCAAGCTAGCGGGGGGGGCGAGACCCAGTACTTC.

This clone was seen only a few times. The rearrangement joins TRBV9 to TRBJ2-7; 7 positions agree with TRBD2. The CDR3 extends over 15 amino acids. With 4 bases clipped from V and 2 bases from J, the junction kept 9 bases outside the gene matches. Germline V gene sequence: CDR1 SGDLS, CDR2 YYNGEE. In nucleotides, the CDR3 is TGTGCCAGCAGCACCCCGGGGGGTCTAACCTACGAGCAGTACTTC. Translation: CASSTPGGLTYEQYF.

The V and J genes are TRBV4-1 and TRBJ2-3, with 9 bases that match TRBD2. There are 16 residues in the CDR3. CDR1 and CDR2 from the germline V gene are MGHRA and YSYEKL. V shed 1 base, J shed 6 bases, and the junction held 8 bases outside the gene matches. CDR3 nucleotide sequence: TGCGCCAGCAGCCAAGTATCCAGCGGGGGGCTCGATACGCAGTATTTT. Protein: CASSQVSSGGLDTQYF.

The CDR3 DNA sequence: TGTGCCAGCAGTACAAGGGAGGGGGGCTCCTACAATGAGCAGTTCTTC. It specifies CASSTREGGSYNEQFF. This chain links TRBV25-1 with TRBJ2-1; maybe TRBD2 (7 bases). The V gene's germline CDR1 is MGHDK and CDR2 SYGVNS. The CDR3 contains 16 residues. V lost 5 bases to trimming and J lost 0 bases, with 14 bases between them.